These T cell receptor beta chains were read from a single sample in a study of beta chain features in type 1 diabetes. Profiling relied on immunoSEQ multiplex PCR, and the TCRdb table lists in-frame clones only, not all of them. The sample holds hundreds of thousands of clones, over 12% seen once. Sequenced sample: naive CD4+ T cells from blood. These receptors all come from a young man with type 1 diabetes. Both conserved end residues are part of each CDR3. Fields, in order: V gene, clone size, J gene, CDR3 length, CDR3 protein. Where a row states a size, it is once, few, many or the class of an expanded clone; other rows omit it.

V gene: TRBV15; clone size: -; J gene: TRBJ1-2; CDR3 length: 15; CDR3 protein: CATSRRTGGDYGYTF
V gene: TRBV7-2; clone size: -; J gene: TRBJ2-5; CDR3 length: 14; CDR3 protein: CASSLQGGQETQYF
V gene: TRBV5-6; clone size: few; J gene: TRBJ2-5; CDR3 length: 14; CDR3 protein: CASSLVQDGETQYF
V gene: TRBV11-2; clone size: -; J gene: TRBJ2-1; CDR3 length: 16; CDR3 protein: CASSLGQDLSYNEQFF
V gene: TRBV6-5; clone size: few; J gene: TRBJ2-5; CDR3 length: 15; CDR3 protein: CASSYSMYRGETQYF
V gene: TRBV4-1; clone size: -; J gene: TRBJ2-7; CDR3 length: 18; CDR3 protein: CASSQVTSGTSGTYEQYF
V gene: TRBV19; clone size: few; J gene: TRBJ1-1; CDR3 length: 12; CDR3 protein: CATYRGNTEAFF
V gene: TRBV7-3; clone size: -; J gene: TRBJ2-5; CDR3 length: 14; CDR3 protein: CASSLGGHQETQYF
V gene: TRBV2; clone size: -; J gene: TRBJ2-1; CDR3 length: 15; CDR3 protein: CASRDEGAPYNEQFF
V gene: TRBV2; clone size: -; J gene: TRBJ2-1; CDR3 length: 12; CDR3 protein: CASRVEDREQFF
V gene: TRBV10-3; clone size: few; J gene: TRBJ2-1; CDR3 length: 14; CDR3 protein: CAISELGSYNEQFF
V gene: TRBV13; clone size: few; J gene: TRBJ1-2; CDR3 length: 13; CDR3 protein: CASSRDLNYGYTF
V gene: TRBV13; clone size: -; J gene: TRBJ2-1; CDR3 length: 14; CDR3 protein: CASSYPGLGNEQFF
V gene: TRBV14; clone size: -; J gene: TRBJ2-1; CDR3 length: 13; CDR3 protein: CASSQAPWNEQFF
V gene: TRBV4-1; clone size: few; J gene: TRBJ2-6; CDR3 length: 19; CDR3 protein: CASSQVAGGVRSGANVLTF
V gene: TRBV5-1; clone size: once; J gene: TRBJ2-2; CDR3 length: 16; CDR3 protein: CASSSGGPRRSGELFF
V gene: TRBV18; clone size: few; J gene: TRBJ2-1; CDR3 length: 15; CDR3 protein: CASSPLAGDYNEQFF
V gene: TRBV30; clone size: few; J gene: TRBJ2-7; CDR3 length: 13; CDR3 protein: CAFQTGLSYEQYF
V gene: TRBV30; clone size: few; J gene: TRBJ1-5; CDR3 length: 16; CDR3 protein: CAWSRGDGILGQPQHF
V gene: TRBV30; clone size: few; J gene: TRBJ1-5; CDR3 length: 12; CDR3 protein: CAWSRSNQPQHF
V gene: TRBV18; clone size: few; J gene: TRBJ1-2; CDR3 length: 19; CDR3 protein: CASSPDNRDRVVANYGYTF
V gene: TRBV5-4; clone size: few; J gene: TRBJ2-3; CDR3 length: 15; CDR3 protein: CASSTTSASTDTQYF
V gene: TRBV19; clone size: once; J gene: TRBJ2-5; CDR3 length: 15; CDR3 protein: CASRGARGLLETQYF
V gene: TRBV4-1; clone size: few; J gene: TRBJ2-1; CDR3 length: 15; CDR3 protein: CASSQLAGVGDEQFF